Presented here are 11 T cell receptor beta chains from one specimen sequenced in a study of cytomegalovirus exposure and HLA in healthy donors. Assay: immunoSEQ multiplex PCR; the TCRdb copy retains only in-frame clones and omits some. Of roughly 140,000 clones listed, roughly nine tenths are singletons. The sample taken for sequencing was PBMCs. All receptors derive from a man aged 18-30 years in good health and CMV-seronegative.

The chain combines TRBV28 with TRBJ2-7; 8 bases agree with TRBD1. Germline-derived CDR1 and CDR2 are MDHEN and SYDVKM. The CDR3 runs 15 residues. Germline trimming cut 5 bases from V and 4 bases from J; bases unmatched to any gene: 10. The CDR3 protein is CASSPGTGPRYEQYF. DNA for the CDR3: TGTGCCAGCAGTCCCGGGACAGGTCCTCGGTACGAGCAGTACTTC.

The rearrangement joins TRBV5-4 to TRBJ2-1; TRBD2 matches 10 bases. V gave up 2 bases and J gave up 5 bases; unmatched junction bases: 4. The germline CDR1 and CDR2 sequences are SGHNT and YYREEE (reference sequence). The CDR3 extends over 15 amino acids. The CDR3 region has the DNA TGTGCCAGCAGCTTCGGCCTAGCGGGAGACAATGAGCAGTTCTTC. It specifies CASSFGLAGDNEQFF.

This rearrangement joins TRBV25-1 to TRBJ1-1; D gene unclear. V shed 5 bases and J shed 7 bases, with 11 bases lying between them. Germline loops: CDR1 MGHDK, CDR2 SYGVNS. The CDR3 loop spans 12 amino acids. This chain's CDR3 is CASSTRPHEAFF. The CDR3 DNA reads as TGTGCCAGCAGTACTAGGCCCCATGAAGCTTTCTTT. Using reference TRBV25-1 and TRBJ1-1 for the parts outside the CDR3, the full variable domain is EADIYQTPRYLVIGTGKKITLECSQTMGHDKMYWYQQDPGMELHLIHYSYGVNSTEKGDLSSESTVSRIRTEHFPLTLESARPSHTSQYLCASSTRPHEAFFGQGTRLTVV.

The chain carries TRBV4-1 and TRBJ2-3, with a possible D match to TRBD2 (6 bases). This CDR3 region has 17 residues. Germline values: CDR1 MGHRA, CDR2 YSYEKL. Deletions cut 0 bases from V and 3 bases from J, with 16 bases between. The DNA of the CDR3 is TGCGCCAGCAGCCAAGATGGTAGGGGAGGCGGAACAGATACGCAGTATTTT. Translating gives CASSQDGRGGGTDTQYF.

The chain is built from TRBV25-1 and TRBJ1-2; D gene uncertain. Germline CDR1 is MGHDK and CDR2 is SYGVNS. V lost 2 bases to trimming and J lost 4 bases, with 11 bases between them. This CDR3 has 14 amino acids. The CDR3 protein is CASSEMGLLYGYTF. The CDR3 DNA reads TGTGCCAGCAGTGAAATGGGCCTCCTCTATGGCTACACCTTC.

V gene TRBV7-8 combines with J gene TRBJ2-1, with D perhaps TRBD1 (6 bases). This CDR3 has 16 amino acids. The V end was cut by 5 bases, the J end by 3 bases, with 17 bases between. Germline CDR1 SGHVS, CDR2 FQNEAQ. The CDR3 loop is CASSTTTGLSYNEQFF. In DNA form, the CDR3 reads TGTGCCAGCAGCACCACGACAGGTTTGAGCTACAATGAGCAGTTCTTC. The variable domain in full, completed from reference TRBV7-8 and TRBJ2-1, reads GAGVSQSPRYKVAKRGQDVALRCDPISGHVSLFWYQQALGQGPEFLTYFQNEAQLDKSGLPSDRFFAERPEGSVSTLKIQRTQQEDSAVYLCASSTTTGLSYNEQFFGPGTRLTVL.

The chain recombines TRBV7-9 with TRBJ2-6; 8 bases match TRBD1. Germline assignment: CDR1 SEHNR and CDR2 FQNEAQ (reference sequence). The CDR3 totals 19 residues. V lost 6 bases, J lost 2 bases, and 15 bases stayed unmatched. The CDR3 region is CASSRNQGAQAAGANVLTF. CDR3 DNA: TGTGCCAGCAGTCGGAACCAGGGGGCGCAAGCTGCTGGGGCCAACGTCCTGACTTTC.

The rearrangement joins TRBV18 to TRBJ1-3; D ambiguous. Between the trimmed V and J ends, which lost 2 bases and 0 bases, there was a span of 11 bases. CDR3 length equals 16 residues. Germline lookup yields CDR1 KGHSH and CDR2 LQKENI. The CDR3 DNA sequence: TGTGCCAGCTCACCATATGATGTGAGCTCTGGAAACACCATATATTTT. It is translated as CASSPYDVSSGNTIYF.

The rearrangement joins TRBV23-1 to TRBJ2-5, with D tentatively TRBD2 (6 bases). TRBV23-1 has ORF status, its function being uncertain. V was pared by 1 base and J by 3 bases, with 21 bases between. The CDR3 is 18 amino acids. CDR3 nucleotides: TGCGCCAGCAGTCAATTGCTCGGCCCCGGGGGTCCAGAAGAGACCCAGTACTTC. Its translation: CASSQLLGPGGPEETQYF.

This clone was seen only once. The chain carries TRBV11-2 and TRBJ2-3; 16 positions agree with TRBD2. This CDR3 is built from 19 residues. J gave up 7 bases and V 4 bases, and 14 bases lay outside the gene matches. Germline values: CDR1 SGHAT, CDR2 FQNNGV. Written as DNA, the CDR3 is TGTGCCAGCAGCTATCTCGGGACTAGCGGGGGGGCTGATACGTATACGCAGTATTTT. Translating gives CASSYLGTSGGADTYTQYF.

This chain uses TRBV7-3 with TRBJ2-2; D is possibly TRBD1 (5 bases). Per germline, CDR1 SGHTA and CDR2 FQGTGA. The CDR3 contains 15 residues. V shed 5 bases and J shed 4 bases, with 14 bases lying between them. For the CDR3, the DNA is TGTGCCAGCAGCGCGCAGGGTTCCAGCACCGGGGAGCTGTTTTTT. Translated, it gives CASSAQGSSTGELFF.